These 30 T cell receptor beta chains came from one sample sequenced in a study of regulatory T cells in long-lasting Graves disease. CDR3 regions were amplified by Arm-PCR using iRepertoire HTBI primers to build TCR beta libraries. TCRdb reanalysed the multiplex PCR reads using MiXCR and keeps one entry per CDR3 protein. In the table there are around 400,000 distinct CDR3 sequences, under 25% of which are singletons. Regarding time point: persistent/refractory GD, antithyroid drugs over 5 years with positive TRAb. PBMC-derived RNA was used for the TCR library. The specimen comprised peripheral blood mononuclear cells (PBMCs), sampled when the disease was refractory, from a patient treated with antithyroid drugs. The receptors derive from a female donor with Graves disease.

This clonotype was recorded a few times. The rearrangement joins TRBV12-3 or TRBV12-4 to TRBJ2-2, with TRBD2 matching over 11 bases. CDR3 length: 18 residues. V lost 1 base and J lost 5; bases outside the gene matches: 9. CDR3 DNA sequence: TGTGCCAGCAGTTTAGTCACAGGAGTAGCGGGAGGGACCGGGGAGCTGTTTTTT. It encodes CASSLVTGVAGGTGELFF.

Ten or more counts support this clonotype. The genes are TRBV2 and TRBJ1-2; TRBD1 is a possible D gene (6 bases). V lost 6 bases, J lost 2 bases, and 13 bases lay in between. The germline CDR1 and CDR2 sequences are SNHLY and FYNNEI. CDR3 size: 14 residues. CDR3 nucleotide sequence: TGTGCCAGCAGAGGGACAACAGGGAACTATGGCTACACCTTC. Translation: CASRGTTGNYGYTF.

This chain uses TRBV29-1 with TRBJ2-1; D uncertain. The CDR3 is 15 residues long. In germline, CDR1 is SQVTM, CDR2 ANQGSEA. V shed 2 bases and J shed 5 bases, with 16 bases lying between them. CDR3 coding DNA: TGCAGCGTTGAATCGACGAGAAGTATCCACAATGAGCAGTTCTTC. This codes for CSVESTRSIHNEQFF.

This clonotype was counted many times. The chain links TRBV2 to TRBJ2-7; unclear D gene. The V gene lost 2 bases and the J gene lost 6 bases, with 8 bases spanning the gap. Per germline, CDR1 SNHLY and CDR2 FYNNEI. CDR3 length: 12 residues. Here the CDR3 DNA reads TGTGCCAGCAGTGAAATGCTGGGCGAGCAGTACTTC. This codes for CASSEMLGEQYF.

This clonotype was picked up many times. The chain couples TRBV28 to TRBJ2-5, with D possibly TRBD1 on 5 matching bases. Between the trimmed V and J ends, which lost 5 bases and 3 bases, there was a span of 16 bases. This CDR3 is built from 15 residues. Looked up from germline, CDR1 is MDHEN and CDR2 is SYDVKM. Written as DNA, the CDR3 is TGTGCCAGCAGTCACCCATGGCCCAGGGAAGAGACCCAGTACTTC. This encodes CASSHPWPREETQYF. The whole variable domain, filled in from reference TRBV28 and TRBJ2-5, reads DVKVTQSSRYLVKRTGEKVFLECVQDMDHENMFWYRQDPGLGLRLIYFSYDVKMKEKGDIPEGYSVSREKKERFSLILESASTNQTSMYLCASSHPWPREETQYFGPGTRLLVL.

V usage is TRBV20-1 and J usage is TRBJ2-7, with 12 bases matching TRBD2. V dropped 3 bases and J dropped 5; count of bases not matched to a gene: 11. The CDR3 runs 16 residues. Germline lookup yields CDR1 DFQATT and CDR2 SNEGSKA (reference sequence). CDR3 sequence: CSARLASGRAGHEQYF. The CDR3 DNA sequence: TGCAGTGCTAGGTTGGCTAGCGGGAGGGCCGGCCACGAGCAGTACTTC.

The sample holds one count of this clonotype. CDR3 bases: TGTGCGGACACCGGGGAGCTGTTTTTT. It translates to CADTGELFF. This chain links TRBV27 with TRBJ2-2; D gene uncertain. There are 9 residues in the CDR3. CDR1 and CDR2 (germline): MNHEY, SMNVEV (reference sequence).

The chain joins TRBV6-2 or TRBV6-3 to TRBJ1-4; no clear D gene. The germline gives CDR1 MNHEY, CDR2 SVGEGT. The CDR3 runs 11 residues. Trimming removed 3 bases from V and 8 bases from J, with 4 bases in between. CDR3 loop: CASSYEEKLFF. The CDR3 DNA reads as TGTGCCAGCAGTTATGAGGAAAAACTGTTTTTT.

The chain uses TRBV6-1 and TRBJ1-5; no definite D call. The V gene lost 4 bases and the J gene lost 1 base, with 11 bases spanning the gap. Germline loops: CDR1 MNHNS, CDR2 SASEGT. CDR3 size: 15 residues. CDR3 DNA sequence: TGTGCCAGCAGTGGGGATGGCGGGAGCAATCAGCCCCAGCATTTT. This translates into CASSGDGGSNQPQHF.

This chain connects TRBV7-8 to TRBJ1-2, with D tentatively TRBD1 (5 bases). The CDR3 totals 17 residues. V was trimmed by 1 base and J by 8 bases, leaving 23 bases between them. In germline, CDR1 is SGHVS, CDR2 FQNEAQ. The CDR3: CASSLESVTGGSTGYTF. The CDR3 DNA reads TGTGCCAGCAGCTTAGAATCGGTTACTGGGGGAAGTACGGGCTACACCTTC.

This clonotype was detected many times. The gene calls are TRBV2 and TRBJ2-7, with 7 bases that match TRBD1. The junction had 13 bases not matched to a gene; V was cut back by 5 bases and J by 3 bases. The CDR3 runs to 16 residues. Germline V gives CDR1 SNHLY, CDR2 FYNNEI. The CDR3 spells CASSRENPQGNYEQYF. The CDR3 coding sequence is TGTGCCAGCAGTCGTGAAAACCCACAGGGGAACTACGAGCAGTACTTC.

This clonotype was seen a handful of times. The chain uses TRBV20-1 and TRBJ2-5; possible D gene TRBD2, 5 bases. V was shortened by 5 bases and J by 5 bases, with 15 bases between the two germline ends. The germline V gene encodes CDR1 DFQATT and CDR2 SNEGSKA (reference sequence). The CDR3 has 13 amino acids. CDR3 DNA sequence: TGCAGTGCTCGTAGGAGGTATGGGGAGACCCAGTACTTC. Its protein product is CSARRRYGETQYF.

This clonotype was counted between two and nine times. The V gene is TRBV14, the J gene TRBJ1-5; D remains ambiguous. The CDR3 length is 13 residues. Trimming pared 3 bases from V and 4 bases from J, leaving 7 bases between. The V gene's germline CDR1 is SGHDN and CDR2 FVKESK. This CDR3 is CASSQGWNQPQHF. CDR3 DNA sequence: TGTGCCAGCAGCCAGGGGTGGAATCAGCCCCAGCATTTT.

The chain joins TRBV29-1 to TRBJ2-7; D perhaps matches TRBD1 (5 bases). Germline lookup yields CDR1 SQVTM and CDR2 ANQGSEA. The V end lost 6 bases, the J end lost 2 bases, and 8 bases lay between the germline ends. The length of the CDR3 is 11 residues. The CDR3 bases are TGCAGCGTGACAGAGACCTACGAGCAGTACTTC. Translating gives CSVTETYEQYF.

This clonotype appeared many times. The junction does not match germline at one end; this may be a read error. V usage is TRBV12-3 or TRBV12-4 and J usage is TRBJ2-7; 9 bases align to TRBD2. The CDR3 is 13 amino acids. The CDR3 spells CASRLAGVDEQYF. The CDR3 nucleotides read TGTGCCAGCAGATTAGCGGGAGTAGACGAGCAGTACTTC.

This clonotype was picked up many times. This chain links TRBV6-1 with TRBJ1-4; D remains ambiguous. V was cut by 0 bases and J by 6 bases, with 2 bases left in between. The CDR3 contains 12 residues. In germline, CDR1 is MNHNS, CDR2 SASEGT. CDR3 loop: CASSEADEKLFF. The CDR3 DNA reads as TGTGCCAGCAGTGAAGCGGATGAAAAACTGTTTTTT.

In regard to this clonotype: A read error is possible here, since a much larger clone lies one base away. V and J are TRBV28 and TRBJ1-3, with TRBD1 as a possible D gene (6 bases). This CDR3 spans 16 amino acids. V was pared by 3 bases and J by 0 bases, with 12 bases between. The germline V gene encodes CDR1 MDHEN and CDR2 SYDVKM. The chain's CDR3 is CASSLGGRSSGNTIYF. CDR3 in DNA: TGTGCCAGCAGTTTGGGGGGGCGAAGCTCTGGAAACACCATATATTTT.

Remarks on this clonotype: It may be a read error: a sequence one base away is much more abundant. J is TRBJ2-2 and V is TRBV6-1; TRBD1 matches 9 bases. The CDR3 runs to 16 residues. Germline V gene sequence: CDR1 MNHNS, CDR2 SASEGT. The CDR3, as DNA: TGTGCCAGCAGTAGAATCCGGGACAGGGACACCGGGGAGCCGTTTTTT. This gives the protein CASSRIRDRDTGEPFF.

This chain uses TRBV28 with TRBJ2-5; TRBD2 aligns across 11 bases. The CDR3 sequence is 17 residues long. The V gene end was trimmed by 5 bases and the J gene end by 2 bases; junction bases not matched to a gene: 10. Germline V CDR1 and CDR2: MDHEN, SYDVKM. CDR3 residues: CASSPLGLAVLQETQYF. DNA for the CDR3: TGTGCCAGCAGTCCTCTGGGACTAGCGGTTTTACAAGAGACCCAGTACTTC.

Comment on this clonotype: It may be a read error: a sequence one base away is much more abundant. The CDR3 ends on some other residue instead of the conserved phenylalanine or tryptophan, so this is likely a read error. The chain employs TRBV6-2 or TRBV6-3 and TRBJ2-1, with TRBD1 identical over 7 bases. The CDR3 spans 14 residues. Germline CDR1 reads MNHEY; CDR2 reads SVGEGT. V lost 2 bases, J lost 6 bases, and 4 bases stayed unmatched. The CDR3 bases are TGTGCCAGCAGTTACGGGACAGCCCGCAATGAGCAGTTCCTC. This encodes CASSYGTARNEQFL.

This clonotype was seen only a few times. The chain combines TRBV9 with TRBJ2-1; 7 bases agree with TRBD1. The CDR3 extends over 15 amino acids. CDR1 is SGDLS and CDR2 is YYNGEE in the germline V gene. J gave up 8 bases and V 5 bases, and 13 bases lay outside the gene matches. Here the CDR3 reads CASRRQGSLSDEQFF. CDR3 DNA: TGTGCCAGCAGGCGACAGGGCTCCTTGTCGGATGAGCAGTTCTTC. Drawing the rest from reference TRBV9 and TRBJ2-1, the complete variable domain is DSGVTQTPKHLITATGQRVTLRCSPRSGDLSVYWYQQSLDQGLQFLIQYYNGEERAKGNILERFSAQQFPDLHSELNLSSLELGDSALYFCASRRQGSLSDEQFFGPGTRLTVL.

The chain carries TRBV5-1 and TRBJ2-7; TRBD1 matches at 8 bases. The CDR3 has 15 amino acids. CDR1 SGHRS and CDR2 YFSETQ come from the germline V gene. Trimming cost V 5 bases and J 2 bases; bases outside gene matches: 9. CDR3 sequence: CASRVGGQGAYEQYF. The CDR3 nucleotides are TGCGCCAGCAGGGTCGGAGGACAGGGTGCCTACGAGCAGTACTTC.

Only one count was recorded for this clonotype. V usage is TRBV10-3 and J usage is TRBJ2-3, with D possibly called TRBD1 or TRBD2 (5 bases each). V lost 5 bases and J 6 bases, leaving 15 bases between the germline ends. Germline CDR1 reads ENHRY; CDR2 reads SYGVKD. There are 14 residues in the CDR3. As DNA, the CDR3 is TGTGCCATCAGTTCGTCGGGGCTCGCCGATACGCAGTATTTT. Residues: CAISSSGLADTQYF.

The CDR3 sequence is CASTLDRAGNEQFF. The CDR3 bases are TGTGCCAGCACTTTGGACAGGGCTGGCAATGAGCAGTTCTTC. The chain uses TRBV27 and TRBJ2-1; 8 nucleotides match TRBD1. The CDR3 consists of 14 residues. Germline V gene sequence: CDR1 MNHEY, CDR2 SMNVEV (reference sequence). J gave up 6 bases and V 7 bases, and 8 bases lay outside the gene matches.

Many counts were recorded for this clonotype. V gene TRBV14 combines with J gene TRBJ2-7; D unclear. With 1 base removed from V and 1 base from J, the gap between germline ends came to 8 bases. In germline, CDR1 is SGHDN, CDR2 FVKESK. CDR3 length: 14 residues. This CDR3 is CASSQVDRSYEQYF. CDR3 in DNA: TGTGCCAGCAGCCAAGTCGACCGATCCTACGAGCAGTACTTC.

This clonotype was detected a few times. This chain links TRBV29-1 with TRBJ2-2; D remains unclear. Germline CDR1 SQVTM, CDR2 ANQGSEA. V dropped 7 bases and J dropped 3 bases, with 15 bases sitting between them. The CDR3 consists of 14 residues. CDR3 amino acids: CSARPVSDTGELFF. The DNA of the CDR3 is TGCAGCGCCCGGCCAGTTTCGGACACCGGGGAGCTGTTTTTT.

The table lists this clonotype with many counts. CDR3 DNA: TGTGCCAGCCTCCCCGGGACAGGGGCCTTAAGGGGAGAGACCCAGTACTTC. Protein product: CASLPGTGALRGETQYF. This chain links TRBV2 with TRBJ2-5; 10 bases line up with TRBD1. The ends lost 8 bases at V and 4 bases at J; junction bases unmatched: 16. This CDR3 is built from 17 residues. CDR1 is SNHLY, CDR2 FYNNEI, per germline.

This chain links TRBV5-5 with TRBJ1-6; TRBD1 aligns across 9 bases. The junction had 11 bases not matched to a gene; V was cut back by 6 bases and J by 4 bases. The germline V gene has CDR1 SGHKS and CDR2 YYEKEE (reference sequence). The CDR3 totals 17 residues. The CDR3 DNA sequence: TGTGCCAGCAACCGCGGGACAGGGAAGTTTTATAATTCACCCCTCCACTTT. It codes for CASNRGTGKFYNSPLHF.

The chain links TRBV20-1 to TRBJ1-5; TRBD1 aligns across 9 bases. J was trimmed by 4 bases and V by 6 bases; bases with no gene match: 4. CDR3 length: 13 residues. Germline V lookup: CDR1 DFQATT, CDR2 SNEGSKA (reference sequence). The CDR3 protein is CSAHGQGNQPQHF. The CDR3 DNA follows: TGCAGTGCCCATGGACAGGGGAATCAGCCCCAGCATTTT.

At least ten counts were recorded for this clonotype. The chain is built from TRBV11-2 and TRBJ2-5; D not resolved. V dropped 1 base and J dropped 5 bases, with 14 bases sitting between them. The CDR3 extends over 15 amino acids. Germline V gives CDR1 SGHAT, CDR2 FQNNGV. The CDR3 protein is CASSLGSALGETQYF. CDR3 in DNA: TGTGCCAGCAGCTTAGGTTCAGCCCTCGGCGAGACCCAGTACTTC.